The 20 T cell receptor beta chains below all came from one sample that was sequenced in a study of post-analysis software for immune sequencing data. Study observations and caveats: Compared with controls, patients had more of roughly 5 TRBV segments, including TRBV5-6, TRBV5-1 and TRBV20-1.

TCR beta cDNA libraries had unique molecular identifiers. TCRdb ran MiXCR on the PCR reads and lists one entry per CDR3 protein. The top ten clones hold 0.56% of a sample with roughly 730,000 distinct CDR3 sequences, 30% of them seen once. These receptors' antigens are unknown. The sequencing sample was made of blood. The receptors were gathered from a girl aged 5-17 years with multiple sclerosis.

The V call is TRBV29-1, the J call TRBJ1-1; TRBD1 aligns across 8 bases. Trimming took 2 bases from V and 1 from J; bases not matched to a gene: 3. This CDR3 comprises 14 residues. Germline values: CDR1 SQVTM, CDR2 ANQGSEA. The CDR3 reads CSVEQGAPNTEAFF. The DNA for the CDR3 is TGCAGCGTTGAACAGGGGGCGCCGAACACTGAAGCTTTCTTT.

The sample holds a few counts of this clonotype. The chain couples TRBV3-1 to TRBJ1-3; a possible D gene is TRBD1 (6 bases). CDR1 and CDR2 from the germline V gene are LGHDT and YNNKEL (reference sequence). Trimming stripped 1 base from V and 0 bases from J, with 10 bases between. The CDR3 totals 16 residues. The CDR3 bases are TGTGCCAGCAGCCAAGCTCGGGGGCCCTCTGGAAACACCATATATTTT. Translated: CASSQARGPSGNTIYF.

The rearrangement uses TRBV6-6 and TRBJ2-7; possibly TRBD2 for D (5 bases). The DNA end is a closer match to TRBJ2-5, so the J assignment may be wrong. Germline V gene data show CDR1 as MNHNY and CDR2 as SVGAGI (reference sequence). The length of the CDR3 is 16 residues. The CDR3 region has the DNA TGTGCCAGCAGTTACGGTTTTTACGAGGGTAAAGAGACCCAGTACTTC. Protein: CASSYGFYEGKETQYF.

The chain recombines TRBV7-2 with TRBJ2-3; D is undetermined. Trimming stripped 5 bases from V and 2 bases from J, with 11 bases between. The CDR3 contains 14 residues. Looked up from germline, CDR1 is SGHTA and CDR2 is FQGNSA. The CDR3 reads CASSHGRLTDTQYF. The CDR3 DNA sequence: TGTGCCAGCAGCCATGGGCGCCTCACAGATACGCAGTATTTT.

Remarks on this clonotype: The junction differs from germline at one of its ends, possibly a read error. This chain joins TRBV3-1 and TRBJ1-2; tentatively, D is TRBD1 (6 bases). Looked up from germline, CDR1 is LGHDT and CDR2 is YNNKEL (reference sequence). The length of the CDR3 is 16 residues. The CDR3 here is CASGQAPTGSWFGYTF. As DNA, the CDR3 is TGTGCCAGCGGCCAAGCCCCAACAGGGTCGTGGTTTGGCTACACCTTC.

The rearrangement uses TRBV4-1 and TRBJ2-5; D possibly corresponds to TRBD2 (6 bases). From germline, CDR1 is MGHRA and CDR2 YSYEKL. V was clipped by 4 bases and J by 4 bases, with 13 bases between them. The CDR3 consists of 14 residues. The CDR3 DNA reads as TGCGCCAGCAGCCCTCGGGAGCCGGGAGAGACCCAGTACTTC. It is translated as CASSPREPGETQYF.

V usage is TRBV6-6 and J usage is TRBJ1-2, with D possibly matching TRBD1 (6 bases). This CDR3 contains 15 residues. Germline lookup yields CDR1 MNHNY and CDR2 SVGAGI (reference sequence). V shed 0 bases and J shed 4 bases, with 12 bases lying between them. The DNA of the CDR3 is TGTGCCAGCAGTTACTCGAGAGACAGGATCTATGGCTACACCTTC. As protein: CASSYSRDRIYGYTF.

The rearrangement uses TRBV7-9 and TRBJ1-3; perhaps TRBD1 as D (5 bases). Trimming removed 3 bases from V and 7 bases from J, with 13 bases in between. This CDR3 has 14 amino acids. CDR1 and CDR2 (germline): SEHNR, FQNEAQ (reference sequence). DNA for the CDR3: TGTGCCAGCAGCTTCGGGGCCTCAGGGAACACCATATATTTT. This gives the protein CASSFGASGNTIYF.

The chain has TRBV28 and TRBJ2-5; 7 bases match TRBD1. J lost 4 bases, V lost 7 bases, and 12 bases had no gene match. The length of the CDR3 is 15 residues. CDR1 MDHEN and CDR2 SYDVKM come from the germline V gene. The CDR3 sequence: CASTSTGDSRETQYF. CDR3 nucleotides: TGTGCCAGCACCTCTACAGGGGACAGTCGAGAGACCCAGTACTTC.

The chain recombines TRBV20-1 with TRBJ2-3; no clear D gene. The CDR3 consists of 12 residues. V lost 6 bases and J 5 bases, leaving 12 bases between the germline ends. Germline values: CDR1 DFQATT, CDR2 SNEGSKA (reference sequence). The CDR3 DNA sequence: TGCAGTGCCCCGCGGCGCGGAGATACGCAGTATTTT. Translated: CSAPRRGDTQYF.

A few counts support this clonotype. V and J are TRBV28 and TRBJ2-3, with D possibly matching TRBD2 (6 bases). CDR1 is MDHEN and CDR2 is SYDVKM in the germline V gene. This CDR3 has 14 amino acids. Trimming took off 8 bases at V and 2 bases at J, with 14 bases between the two ends. In DNA, the CDR3 is TGTGCCAGCTGGGGGGACGGTTACACAGATACGCAGTATTTT. Translation gives CASWGDGYTDTQYF.

J is TRBJ2-5 and V is TRBV20-1, with TRBD2 matching 8 bases. With 0 bases clipped from V and 2 bases from J, the junction kept 2 bases outside the gene matches. Germline V gene data show CDR1 as DFQATT and CDR2 as SNEGSKA (reference sequence). The CDR3 runs to 14 residues. The CDR3 DNA follows: TGCAGTGCTAGAGAGGCTAGCGGGCAAGAGACCCAGTACTTC. As protein: CSAREASGQETQYF.

The V call is TRBV14, the J call TRBJ2-3; D is unresolved. CDR3 size: 19 residues. V lost 1 base to trimming and J lost 0 bases, with 20 bases between them. CDR1 and CDR2 from the germline V gene are SGHDN and FVKESK. The chain's CDR3 is CASSQVVWQTPASTDTQYF. CDR3 bases: TGTGCCAGCAGCCAAGTGGTCTGGCAGACCCCCGCTAGCACAGATACGCAGTATTTT.

This rearrangement joins TRBV6-6 to TRBJ1-4; D not certain. This CDR3 has 12 residues. Between the trimmed V and J ends, which lost 2 bases and 6 bases, there was a span of 4 bases. The germline gives CDR1 MNHNY, CDR2 SVGAGI (reference sequence). The CDR3 region is CASSYEDEKLFF. The DNA of the CDR3 is TGTGCCAGCAGTTACGAGGATGAAAAACTGTTTTTT.

This clonotype has more than one count but fewer than ten. The chain employs TRBV6-5 and TRBJ2-5; 7 nucleotides agree with TRBD1. Germline V gene lookup returns CDR1 MNHEY and CDR2 SVGAGI. CDR3 length equals 14 residues. V lost 6 bases to trimming and J lost 5 bases; unmatched junction nucleotides: 9. Here the CDR3 reads CASSQQGLSETQYF. DNA of the CDR3: TGTGCCAGCAGCCAACAGGGGCTTTCCGAGACCCAGTACTTC.

J is TRBJ2-7 and V is TRBV6-6, with TRBD1 as a possible D gene (5 bases). The V and J ends lost 6 bases and 0 bases respectively, with 12 bases between them. The length of the CDR3 is 14 residues. From germline, CDR1 is MNHNY and CDR2 SVGAGI (reference sequence). The CDR3 region has the DNA TGTGCCAGCAGCGGGCTTGACAGCTCCTACGAGCAGTACTTC. Amino acids: CASSGLDSSYEQYF.

The chain carries TRBV20-1 and TRBJ2-7; D is perhaps TRBD2 (6 bases). Deletions cut 1 base from V and 2 bases from J, with 21 bases between. CDR3 length equals 17 residues. Germline V gene sequence: CDR1 DFQATT, CDR2 SNEGSKA (reference sequence). This chain's CDR3 is CSARAPSGRDRTYEQYF. The CDR3 bases are TGCAGTGCTAGAGCTCCATCGGGGCGGGATAGGACCTACGAGCAGTACTTC.

The V and J genes are TRBV20-1 and TRBJ1-2; no definite D call. CDR3 length: 13 amino acids. Trimming stripped 1 base from V and 8 bases from J, with 14 bases between. Looked up from germline, CDR1 is DFQATT and CDR2 is SNEGSKA (reference sequence). CDR3 protein: CSARGSGLAGYTF. The DNA of the CDR3 is TGCAGTGCTAGAGGCAGTGGGCTTGCGGGCTACACCTTC.

This clonotype was counted only a few times. This chain joins TRBV3-1 and TRBJ2-1; tentatively, D is TRBD2 (6 bases). The germline CDR1 and CDR2 sequences are LGHDT and YNNKEL (reference sequence). The V and J ends lost 4 bases and 0 bases respectively, with 13 bases between them. The CDR3 contains 16 residues. DNA for the CDR3: TGTGCCAGCAGCCTCGAGCGCGGGACCTCCTACAATGAGCAGTTCTTC. This translates into CASSLERGTSYNEQFF.

The chain combines TRBV20-1 with TRBJ1-1; no firm D call. The CDR3 totals 13 residues. The germline V and J ends were trimmed by 5 bases and 1 base, with 11 bases remaining between them. Germline CDR1 and CDR2: DFQATT and SNEGSKA (reference sequence). The CDR3 coding sequence is TGCAGTGCTCCCCTGGCCCGGAACACTGAAGCTTTCTTT. Its protein product is CSAPLARNTEAFF.